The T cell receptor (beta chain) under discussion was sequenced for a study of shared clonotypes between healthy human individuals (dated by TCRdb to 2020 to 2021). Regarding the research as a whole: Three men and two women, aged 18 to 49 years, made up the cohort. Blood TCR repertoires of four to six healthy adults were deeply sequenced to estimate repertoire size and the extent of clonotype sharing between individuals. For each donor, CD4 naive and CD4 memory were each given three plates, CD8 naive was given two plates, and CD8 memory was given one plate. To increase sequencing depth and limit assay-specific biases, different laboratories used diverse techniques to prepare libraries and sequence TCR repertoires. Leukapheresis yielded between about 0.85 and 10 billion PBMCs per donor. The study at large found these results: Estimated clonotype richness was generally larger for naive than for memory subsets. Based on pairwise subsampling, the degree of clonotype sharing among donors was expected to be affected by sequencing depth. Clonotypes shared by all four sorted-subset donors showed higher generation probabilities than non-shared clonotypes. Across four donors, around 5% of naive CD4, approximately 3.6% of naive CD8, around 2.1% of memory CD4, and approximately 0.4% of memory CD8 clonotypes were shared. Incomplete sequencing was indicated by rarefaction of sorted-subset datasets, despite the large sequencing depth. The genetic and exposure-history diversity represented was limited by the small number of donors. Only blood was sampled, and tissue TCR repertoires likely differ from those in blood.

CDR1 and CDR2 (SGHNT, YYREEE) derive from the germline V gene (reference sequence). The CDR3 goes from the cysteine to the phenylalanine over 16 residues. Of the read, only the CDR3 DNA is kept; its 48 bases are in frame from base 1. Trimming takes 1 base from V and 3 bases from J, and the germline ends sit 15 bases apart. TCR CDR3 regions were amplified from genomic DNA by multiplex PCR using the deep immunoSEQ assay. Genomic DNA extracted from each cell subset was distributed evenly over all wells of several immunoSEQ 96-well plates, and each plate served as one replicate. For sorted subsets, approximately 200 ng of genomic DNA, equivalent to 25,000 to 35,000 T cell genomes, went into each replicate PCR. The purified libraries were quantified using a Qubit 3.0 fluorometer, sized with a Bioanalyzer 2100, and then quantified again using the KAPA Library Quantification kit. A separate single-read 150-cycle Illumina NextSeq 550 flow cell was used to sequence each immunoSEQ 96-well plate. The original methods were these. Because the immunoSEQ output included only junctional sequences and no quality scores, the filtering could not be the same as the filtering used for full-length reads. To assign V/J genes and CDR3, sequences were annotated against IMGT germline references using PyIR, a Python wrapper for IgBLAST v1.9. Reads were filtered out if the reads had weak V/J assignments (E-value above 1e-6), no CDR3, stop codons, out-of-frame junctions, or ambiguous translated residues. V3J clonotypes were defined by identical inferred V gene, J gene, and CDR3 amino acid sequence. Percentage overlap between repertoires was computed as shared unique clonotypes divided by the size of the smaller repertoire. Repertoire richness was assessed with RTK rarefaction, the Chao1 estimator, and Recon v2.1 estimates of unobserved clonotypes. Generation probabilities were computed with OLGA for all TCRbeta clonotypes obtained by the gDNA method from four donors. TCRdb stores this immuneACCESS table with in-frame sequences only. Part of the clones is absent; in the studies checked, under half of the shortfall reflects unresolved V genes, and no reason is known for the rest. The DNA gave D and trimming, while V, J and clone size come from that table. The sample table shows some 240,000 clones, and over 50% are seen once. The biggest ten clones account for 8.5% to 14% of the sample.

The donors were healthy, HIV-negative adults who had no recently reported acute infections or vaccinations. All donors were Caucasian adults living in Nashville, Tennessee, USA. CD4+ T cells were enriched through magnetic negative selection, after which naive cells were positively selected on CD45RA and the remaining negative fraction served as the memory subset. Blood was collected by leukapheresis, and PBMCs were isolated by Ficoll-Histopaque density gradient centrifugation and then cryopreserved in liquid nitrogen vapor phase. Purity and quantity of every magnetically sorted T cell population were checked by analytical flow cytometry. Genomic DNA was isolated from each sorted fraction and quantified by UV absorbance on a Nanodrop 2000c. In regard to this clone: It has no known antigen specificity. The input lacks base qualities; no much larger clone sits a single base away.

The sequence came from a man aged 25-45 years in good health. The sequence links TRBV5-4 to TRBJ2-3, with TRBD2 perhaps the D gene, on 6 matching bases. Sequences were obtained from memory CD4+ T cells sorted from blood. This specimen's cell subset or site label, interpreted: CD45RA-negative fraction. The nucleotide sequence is TGTGCCAGCAGCTTGTTCCGTAGCGGTGGGACAGATACGCAGTATTTT. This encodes CASSLFRSGGTDTQYF.